This TCR beta chain was captured by sequencing in a study of shared clonotypes between healthy human individuals. Overall study context: A couple of women and three men aged 18 to 49 made up the donors. Study-level findings and limits: The authors sampled blood alone, and tissue repertoires likely differ.

Per the germline V gene, CDR1 is SEHNR and CDR2 is FQNEAQ (reference sequence). V lost 1 base to trimming and J lost 4 bases, with 12 bases between them. The length of the CDR3 is 15 residues. Every subset's genomic DNA went evenly onto several immunoSEQ plates. The protocol was immunoSEQ multiplex PCR, while the TCRdb copy is restricted to in-frame clones and leaves out a portion. Found here are millions of clones, just over 90% of them singletons; the top ten hold under 0.15%. Into CD45RA+ naive and CD45RA-negative memory subsets, the CD4+ cells were split. As regards this clone: Its target is unknown.

The rearrangement joins TRBV7-9 to TRBJ2-3, with D perhaps matching TRBD1 or TRBD2 (5 bases each). This receptor was identified in a man younger than 35 in good health. Input material: naive CD4+ T cells sorted from blood. This sample's subset: CD45RA+ positively selected. CDR3 sequence reads: CASSLGGFSADTQYF. The CDR3, as DNA: TGTGCCAGCAGCTTAGGGGGGTTCAGTGCAGATACGCAGTATTTT.